What follows are 7 T cell receptor beta chains derived from one specimen sequenced in a study of human thymus T cells. Corrective heart surgery yielded the resections from which the thymus tissue came. This table comes from immunoSEQ multiplex PCR, and its TCRdb copy is limited to in-frame clones, with some not included. The sample consists of about 120,000 clones, more than 90% of them appearing once. The sequenced sample was thymus tissue. Receptor source: a boy less than two years old with a congenital heart defect but otherwise immunologically healthy.

The chain combines TRBV7-9 with TRBJ1-2; 10 positions agree with TRBD1. Germline CDR1 reads SEHNR; CDR2 reads FQNEAQ (reference sequence). This CDR3 is built from 15 residues. The V gene end was trimmed by 2 bases and the J gene end by 8 bases; junction bases not matched to a gene: 8. CDR3 in DNA: TGTGCCAGCAGCTTACGGGACAGGGGATTGGGCGGCTACACCTTC. This gives the protein CASSLRDRGLGGYTF.

This clone was observed a single time. The rearrangement joins TRBV9 to TRBJ2-5; D may be TRBD1 or TRBD2 (5 bases each). The ends were cut back, 0 bases at V and 2 bases at J, with 14 bases in the middle. Germline lookup yields CDR1 SGDLS and CDR2 YYNGEE. This CDR3 is 16 amino acids long. The CDR3 DNA reads as TGTGCCAGCAGCGTAGCGAACGGGGCGCTACAAGAGACCCAGTACTTC. Its translation is CASSVANGALQETQYF.

The rearrangement joins TRBV4-1 to TRBJ1-6, with TRBD1 as a possible D gene (5 bases). The CDR3 loop spans 16 amino acids. Between the trimmed V and J ends, which lost 0 bases and 7 bases, there was a span of 13 bases. Germline V gives CDR1 MGHRA, CDR2 YSYEKL. The DNA for the CDR3 is TGCGCCAGCAGCCAAGATCATCAGGGTGAGAATTCACCCCTCCACTTT. Translated, it gives CASSQDHQGENSPLHF.

The V call is TRBV4-3, the J call TRBJ1-2; D is possibly TRBD1 (5 bases). There are 16 residues in the CDR3. Germline V gene data show CDR1 as LGHNA and CDR2 as YSLEER. V lost 1 base to trimming and J lost 6 bases, with 18 bases between them. In nucleotides, the CDR3 is TGCGCCAGCAGCCAAGTTCCCAGCGGGGCGGCGGATGGCTACACCTTC. Translated: CASSQVPSGAADGYTF.

J is TRBJ1-1 and V is TRBV6-1; D gene uncertain. The germline CDR1 and CDR2 sequences are MNHNS and SASEGT. With 4 bases removed from V and 2 bases from J, the gap between germline ends came to 11 bases. The CDR3 contains 14 residues. Written as DNA, the CDR3 is TGTGCCAGCAGTGTTCTCCACAGAAACACTGAAGCTTTCTTT. Encoded protein: CASSVLHRNTEAFF.

This rearrangement joins TRBV5-1 to TRBJ2-5; 8 bases align to TRBD2. Per germline, CDR1 SGHRS and CDR2 YFSETQ. V was clipped by 2 bases and J by 2 bases; unmatched bases: 5. The CDR3 consists of 15 residues. The CDR3 bases are TGCGCCAGCAGCTTCCGGGGGGGTCATCAAGAGACCCAGTACTTC. Translated, it gives CASSFRGGHQETQYF.

The rearrangement joins TRBV5-6 to TRBJ1-3; the D gene is possibly TRBD1 (5 bases). Germline CDR1 and CDR2: SGHDT and YYEEEE. V was trimmed by 4 bases and J by 2 bases, leaving 13 bases between them. This CDR3 spans 15 amino acids. CDR3 DNA sequence: TGTGCCAGCAGCCTTCGACAGTCCCCTGGAAACACCATATATTTT. Its translation is CASSLRQSPGNTIYF.